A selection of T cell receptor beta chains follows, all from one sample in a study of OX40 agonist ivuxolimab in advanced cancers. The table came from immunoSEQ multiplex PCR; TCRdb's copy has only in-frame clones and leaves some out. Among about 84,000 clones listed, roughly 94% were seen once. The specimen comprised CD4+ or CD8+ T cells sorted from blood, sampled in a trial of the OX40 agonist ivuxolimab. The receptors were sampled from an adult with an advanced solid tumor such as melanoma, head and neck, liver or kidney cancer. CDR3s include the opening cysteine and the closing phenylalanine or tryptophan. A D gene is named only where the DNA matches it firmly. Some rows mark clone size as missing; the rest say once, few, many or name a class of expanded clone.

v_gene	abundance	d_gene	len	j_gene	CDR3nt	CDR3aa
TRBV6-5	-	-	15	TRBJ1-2	TGTGCCAGCAGCTTAGACTTCGGGGAGACGGGAGGCTACACCTTC	CASSLDFGETGGYTF
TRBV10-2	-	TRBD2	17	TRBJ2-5	TGCGCCAGCAGTGAGCCCCGACTAGCTAGACCCCAAGAGACCCAGTACTTC	CASSEPRLARPQETQYF
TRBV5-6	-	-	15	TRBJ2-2	TGTGCCAGCCTGGAGGGGCTAACGAACACCGGGGAGCTGTTTTTT	CASLEGLTNTGELFF
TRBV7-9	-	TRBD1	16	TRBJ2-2	TGTGCCAGCAGCTCACGACAGGGTGGGGCTCCCGGGGAGCTGTTTTTT	CASSSRQGGAPGELFF
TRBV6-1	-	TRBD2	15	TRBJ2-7	TGTGCCAGCAGTGCTCCAGCGGGAGTCCTTGGGGAGCAGTACTTC	CASSAPAGVLGEQYF
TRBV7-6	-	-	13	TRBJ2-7	TGTGCCAGCAGCTTAGGAGGGGATTACGAGCAGTACTTC	CASSLGGDYEQYF
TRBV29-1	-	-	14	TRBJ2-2	TGCAGCGCTCAGGGGAAAGAGAACACCGGGGAGCTGTTTTTT	CSAQGKENTGELFF
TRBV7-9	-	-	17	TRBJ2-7	TGTGCCAGCAGCTTACTCATCTCCAGGACAGTACTCTACGAGCAGTACTTC	CASSLLISRTVLYEQYF
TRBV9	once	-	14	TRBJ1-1	TGTGCCAGCAGCCCCGTGGGACTGGACACTGAAGCTTTCTTT	CASSPVGLDTEAFF
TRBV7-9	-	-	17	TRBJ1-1	TGTGCCAGCAGCTTATCGAGGAGGGCCCAGCAGGACACTGAAGCTTTCTTT	CASSLSRRAQQDTEAFF
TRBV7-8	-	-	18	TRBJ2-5	TGTGCCAGCAGCTTAGCGGGGGGGGCTAGCGCCTTCCAAGAGACCCAGTACTTC	CASSLAGGASAFQETQYF
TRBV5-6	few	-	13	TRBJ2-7	TGTGCCAGCAGCTTGCGGCAGATCCACGAGCAGTACTTC	CASSLRQIHEQYF
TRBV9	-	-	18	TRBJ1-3	TGTGCCAGCAGCGTAGGCATACCCGACGCTAGCTCTGGAAACACCATATATTTT	CASSVGIPDASSGNTIYF
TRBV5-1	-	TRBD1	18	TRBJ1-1	TGCGCCAGCAGCTTATGGGGACAGGGTATAGGTTTGGAGTCTGAAGCTTTCTTT	CASSLWGQGIGLESEAFF
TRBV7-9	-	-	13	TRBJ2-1	TGTGCCAGCAGCCAAGGGTGGAACAATGAGCAGTTCTTC	CASSQGWNNEQFF
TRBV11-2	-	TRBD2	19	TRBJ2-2	TGTGCCAGCAGCTTAAAAAGGACTAGCGGGAGGGCCAGGACCGGGGAGCTGTTTTTT	CASSLKRTSGRARTGELFF
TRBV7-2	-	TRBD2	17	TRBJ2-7	TGTGCCAGCAGCTTAGCTACCTTAGCGGGAGGGCCCTACGAGCAGTACTTC	CASSLATLAGGPYEQYF
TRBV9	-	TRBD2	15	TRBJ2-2	TGTGCCAGCAGCGGACTAGCGGGAGAGGTCGGGGAGCTGTTTTTT	CASSGLAGEVGELFF
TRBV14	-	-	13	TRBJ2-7	TGTGCCAGCAGCTACGGACTCACCTACGAGCAGTACTTC	CASSYGLTYEQYF
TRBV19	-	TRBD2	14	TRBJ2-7	TGTGCCAGTAATCCAGCGGGAGAGGCGTACGAGCAGTACTTC	CASNPAGEAYEQYF
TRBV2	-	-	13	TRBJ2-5	TGTGCCAGCAGTCGGGGACCACTGAAGACCCAGTACTTC	CASSRGPLKTQYF
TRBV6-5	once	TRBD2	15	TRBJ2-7	TGTGCCAGCAGTCCACTAGCGGCGGTACGGTCCGAGCAGTACTTC	CASSPLAAVRSEQYF
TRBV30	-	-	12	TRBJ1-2	TGTGCCTGGAGGCAGGGGAATAATGGCTACACCTTC	CAWRQGNNGYTF
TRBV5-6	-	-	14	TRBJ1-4	TGTGCCAGCAGCTTGGACAGCCAGCGTGAAAAACTGTTTTTT	CASSLDSQREKLFF
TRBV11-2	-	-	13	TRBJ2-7	TGTGCCAGCAGCGCGGGGATACCCTACGAGCAGTACTTC	CASSAGIPYEQYF
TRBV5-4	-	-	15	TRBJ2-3	TGTGCCAGCAGCTTGGGGTTGGTTGGCACAGATACGCAGTATTTT	CASSLGLVGTDTQYF
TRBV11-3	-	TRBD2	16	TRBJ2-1	TGTGCCAGCAGCCTCGAATCTCTAGCGGAGGACAATGAGCAGTTCTTC	CASSLESLAEDNEQFF
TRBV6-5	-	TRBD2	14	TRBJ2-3	TGTGCCAGCAGTTTAGCGGGAGGGGTAGATACGCAGTATTTT	CASSLAGGVDTQYF
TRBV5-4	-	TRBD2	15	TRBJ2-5	TGTGCCAGCAGACCCTTAGCGGGAGGGTTGGAGACCCAGTACTTC	CASRPLAGGLETQYF
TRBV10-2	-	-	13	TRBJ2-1	TGCGCCAGCGGCCCGAACAGCTACAATGAGCAGTTCTTC	CASGPNSYNEQFF
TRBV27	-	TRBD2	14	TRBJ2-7	TGTGCCAGCAGTTCGACGGGACTAGTCCACGAGCAGTACTTC	CASSSTGLVHEQYF
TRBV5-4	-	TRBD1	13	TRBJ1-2	TGTGCCAGCCGTATTGACAGGGACTATGGCTACACCTTC	CASRIDRDYGYTF
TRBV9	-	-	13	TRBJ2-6	TGTGCCAGCAGCCCTCTGGGGGCCAACGTCCTGACTTTC	CASSPLGANVLTF
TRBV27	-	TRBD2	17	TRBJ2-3	TGTGCCAGCAGCACTAGCGGGAGGGCCACGAGGACAGATACGCAGTATTTT	CASSTSGRATRTDTQYF
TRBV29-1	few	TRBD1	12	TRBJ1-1	TGCAGCGTTCAAACAGGGGATACTGAAGCTTTCTTT	CSVQTGDTEAFF
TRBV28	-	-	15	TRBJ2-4	TGTGCCAGCAGTTTTAGAGGGAGCTCCAAAAACATTCAGTACTTC	CASSFRGSSKNIQYF
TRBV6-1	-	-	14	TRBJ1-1	TGTGCCAGCAAAGAGTGGCTTTCGAACACTGAAGCTTTCTTT	CASKEWLSNTEAFF
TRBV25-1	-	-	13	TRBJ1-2	TGTGCCAGCAGTGAATCGGGTTTGCATGGCTACACCTTC	CASSESGLHGYTF
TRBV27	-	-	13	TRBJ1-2	TGTGCCAGTGGGATCGGACCGGAGGAGGGCTACACCTTC	CASGIGPEEGYTF
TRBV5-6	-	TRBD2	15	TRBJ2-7	TGTGCCAGCAGCCCGGGACTAGCGGTCCCCTACGAGCAGTACTTC	CASSPGLAVPYEQYF
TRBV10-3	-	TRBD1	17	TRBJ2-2	TGTGCCATCGGACCCCTTGACAGGGGGCTCGGCACCGGGGAGCTGTTTTTT	CAIGPLDRGLGTGELFF